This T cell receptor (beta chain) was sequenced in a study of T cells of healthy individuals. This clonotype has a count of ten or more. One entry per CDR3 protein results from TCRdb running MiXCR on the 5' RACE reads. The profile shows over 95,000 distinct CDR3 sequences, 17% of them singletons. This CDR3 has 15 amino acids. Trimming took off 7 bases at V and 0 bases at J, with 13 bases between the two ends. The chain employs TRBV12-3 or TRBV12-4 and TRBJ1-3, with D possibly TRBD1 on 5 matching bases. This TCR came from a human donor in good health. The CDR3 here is CASITDSRSGNTIYF. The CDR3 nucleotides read TGTGCCAGCATCACAGACAGTCGCTCTGGAAACACCATATATTTT.